This TCR beta chain came from a study of identical twins. V was cut by 8 bases and J by 6 bases, with 17 bases left in between. Germline CDR1 and CDR2: LNHDA and SQIVND (reference sequence). The CDR3 has 14 amino acids. TCRdb processed the 5' RACE reads anew with MiXCR; each CDR3 protein has one entry. The data show about 500,000 distinct CDR3 sequences, approximately 15% seen once. This same sample was also taken into another study, of yellow fever vaccine responses in identical twins.

This receptor was taken from a woman younger than 35 in good health. The specimen was CD4+ T cells sorted from blood. The V gene is TRBV19, the J gene TRBJ2-1, with D perhaps TRBD2 (6 bases). The CDR3 spells CASREFVSSNEQFF. The CDR3 nucleotides read TGTGCCAGTCGGGAGTTCGTGTCTAGCAATGAGCAGTTCTTC.